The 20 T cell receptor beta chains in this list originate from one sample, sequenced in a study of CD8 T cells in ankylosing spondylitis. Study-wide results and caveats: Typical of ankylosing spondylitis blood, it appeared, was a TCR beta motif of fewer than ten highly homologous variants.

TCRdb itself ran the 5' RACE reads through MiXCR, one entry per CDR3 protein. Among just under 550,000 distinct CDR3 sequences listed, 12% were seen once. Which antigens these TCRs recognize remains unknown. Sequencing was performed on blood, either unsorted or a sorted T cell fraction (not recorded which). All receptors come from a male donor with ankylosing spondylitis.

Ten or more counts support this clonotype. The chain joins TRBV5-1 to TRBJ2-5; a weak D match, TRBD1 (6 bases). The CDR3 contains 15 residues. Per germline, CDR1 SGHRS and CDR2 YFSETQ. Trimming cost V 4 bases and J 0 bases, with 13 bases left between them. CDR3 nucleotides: TGCGCCAGCAGCCGGGACACTACGTACCAAGAGACCCAGTACTTC. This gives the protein CASSRDTTYQETQYF.

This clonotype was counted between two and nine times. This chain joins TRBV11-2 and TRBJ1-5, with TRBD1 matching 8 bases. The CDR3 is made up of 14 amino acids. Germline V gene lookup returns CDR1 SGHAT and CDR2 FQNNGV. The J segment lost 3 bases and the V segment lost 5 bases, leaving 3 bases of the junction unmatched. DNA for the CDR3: TGTGCCAGCAGCCCGACAGGGGTCAATCAGCCCCAGCATTTT. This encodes CASSPTGVNQPQHF. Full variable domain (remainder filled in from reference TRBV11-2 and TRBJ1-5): EAGVAQSPRYKIIEKRQSVAFWCNPISGHATLYWYQQILGQGPKLLIQFQNNGVVDDSQLPKDRFSAERLKGVDSTLKIQPAKLEDSAVYLCASSPTGVNQPQHFGDGTRLSIL.

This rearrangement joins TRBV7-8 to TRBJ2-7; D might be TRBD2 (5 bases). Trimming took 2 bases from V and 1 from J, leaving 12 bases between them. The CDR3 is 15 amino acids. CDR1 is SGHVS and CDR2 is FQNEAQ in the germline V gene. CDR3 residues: CASSLRPSGSYEQYF. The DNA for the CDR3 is TGTGCCAGCAGCTTAAGGCCCTCGGGGTCCTACGAGCAGTACTTC.

The CDR3, as DNA: TGTGCCAGCAGCCAGTTGATTAAAAGGGGGATGGACTACAATGAGCAGTTCTTC. Amino acid sequence: CASSQLIKRGMDYNEQFF. The chain couples TRBV3-1 to TRBJ2-1; D perhaps matches TRBD1 (6 bases). This CDR3 contains 18 residues. Trimming took 3 bases from V and 3 from J, leaving 21 bases between them. CDR1 and CDR2 (germline): LGHDT, YNNKEL (reference sequence).

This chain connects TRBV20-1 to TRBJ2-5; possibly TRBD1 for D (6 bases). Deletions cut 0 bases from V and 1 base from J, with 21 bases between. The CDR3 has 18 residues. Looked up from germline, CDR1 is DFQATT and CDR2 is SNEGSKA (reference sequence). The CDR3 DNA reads TGCAGTGCTAGAGATGACCAGGGGAGAAGAGGGTTCCAAGAGACCCAGTACTTC. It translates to CSARDDQGRRGFQETQYF.

The CDR3 DNA reads TGTGCCAGCAGCCAAGTCTTGGGTTGGTCCTACGAGCAGTACTTC. As protein: CASSQVLGWSYEQYF. The V and J genes are TRBV14 and TRBJ2-7; D not resolved. Germline V gene lookup returns CDR1 SGHDN and CDR2 FVKESK. The CDR3 spans 15 residues. Trimming removed 1 base at V and 1 base at J, with 11 bases between.

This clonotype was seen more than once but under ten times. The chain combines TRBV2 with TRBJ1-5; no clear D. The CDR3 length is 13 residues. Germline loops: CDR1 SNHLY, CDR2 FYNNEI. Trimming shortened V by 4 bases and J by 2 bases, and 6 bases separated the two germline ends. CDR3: CASSVLGNQPQHF. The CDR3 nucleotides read TGTGCCAGCAGTGTGCTTGGCAATCAGCCCCAGCATTTT.

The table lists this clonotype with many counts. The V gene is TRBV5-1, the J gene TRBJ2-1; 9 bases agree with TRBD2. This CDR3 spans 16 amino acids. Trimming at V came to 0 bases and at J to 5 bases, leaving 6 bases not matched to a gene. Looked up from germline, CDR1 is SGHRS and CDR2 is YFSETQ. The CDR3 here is CASSLALTSGNNEQFF. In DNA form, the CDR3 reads TGCGCCAGCAGCTTGGCCTTGACTAGCGGAAACAATGAGCAGTTCTTC.

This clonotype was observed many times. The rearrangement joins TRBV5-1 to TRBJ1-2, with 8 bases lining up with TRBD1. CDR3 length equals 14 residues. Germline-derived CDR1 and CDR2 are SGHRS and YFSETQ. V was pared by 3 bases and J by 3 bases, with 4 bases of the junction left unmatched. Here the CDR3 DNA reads TGCGCCAGCAGCTCGGCGGGACAGGACTATGGCTACACCTTC. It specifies CASSSAGQDYGYTF.

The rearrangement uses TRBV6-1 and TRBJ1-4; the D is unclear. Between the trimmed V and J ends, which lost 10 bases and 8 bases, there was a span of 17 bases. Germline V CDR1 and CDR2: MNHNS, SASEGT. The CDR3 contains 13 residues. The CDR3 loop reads CATRNGPREKLFF. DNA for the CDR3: TGTGCCACCCGAAACGGGCCGCGCGAAAAACTGTTTTTT.

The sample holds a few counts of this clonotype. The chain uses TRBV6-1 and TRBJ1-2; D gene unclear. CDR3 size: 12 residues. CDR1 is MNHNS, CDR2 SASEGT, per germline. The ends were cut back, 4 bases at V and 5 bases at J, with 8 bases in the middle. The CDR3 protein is CASSAEEYGYTF. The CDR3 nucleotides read TGTGCCAGCAGTGCCGAGGAGTATGGCTACACCTTC.

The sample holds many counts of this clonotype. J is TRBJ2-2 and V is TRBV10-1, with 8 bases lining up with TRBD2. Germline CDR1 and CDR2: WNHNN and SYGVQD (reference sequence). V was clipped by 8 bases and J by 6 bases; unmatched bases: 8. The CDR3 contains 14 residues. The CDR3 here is CASPHKRESGELFF. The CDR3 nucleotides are TGCGCCAGCCCCCATAAGCGGGAGTCCGGGGAGCTGTTTTTT.

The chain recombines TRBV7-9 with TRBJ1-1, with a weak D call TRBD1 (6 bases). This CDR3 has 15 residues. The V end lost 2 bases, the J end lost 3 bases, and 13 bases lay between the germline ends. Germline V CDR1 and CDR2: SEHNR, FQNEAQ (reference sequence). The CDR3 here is CASSLYRGPDTEAFF. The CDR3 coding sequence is TGTGCCAGCAGCTTATACCGGGGGCCGGACACTGAAGCTTTCTTT.

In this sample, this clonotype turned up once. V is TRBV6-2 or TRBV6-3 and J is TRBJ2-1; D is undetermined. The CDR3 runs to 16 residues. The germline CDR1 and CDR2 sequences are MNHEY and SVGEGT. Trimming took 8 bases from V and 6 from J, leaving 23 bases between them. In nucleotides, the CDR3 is TGTGCCAGCGCTCTGGGGTTTGCGCTCGTGGGCAATGAGCAGTTCTTC. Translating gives CASALGFALVGNEQFF.

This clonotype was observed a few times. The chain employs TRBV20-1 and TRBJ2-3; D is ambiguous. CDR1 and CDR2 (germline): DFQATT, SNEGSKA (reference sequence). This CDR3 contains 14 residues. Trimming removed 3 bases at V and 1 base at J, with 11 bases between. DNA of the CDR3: TGCAGTGCTAGGTTACCGTCTGGCACAGATACGCAGTATTTT. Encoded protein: CSARLPSGTDTQYF.

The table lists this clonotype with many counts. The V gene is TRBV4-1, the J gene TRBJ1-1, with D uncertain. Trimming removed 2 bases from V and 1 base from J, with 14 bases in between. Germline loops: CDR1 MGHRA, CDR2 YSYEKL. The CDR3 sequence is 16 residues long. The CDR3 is CASSQMTIRRNTEAFF. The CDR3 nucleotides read TGCGCCAGCAGCCAAATGACCATCCGGAGGAACACTGAAGCTTTCTTT.

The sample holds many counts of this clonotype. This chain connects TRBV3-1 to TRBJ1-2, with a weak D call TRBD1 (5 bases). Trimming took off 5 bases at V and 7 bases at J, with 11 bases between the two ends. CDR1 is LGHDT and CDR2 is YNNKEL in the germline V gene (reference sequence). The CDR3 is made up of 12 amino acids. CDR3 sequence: CASSSAGGGYTF. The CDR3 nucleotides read TGTGCCAGCAGCTCGGCGGGGGGTGGCTACACCTTC. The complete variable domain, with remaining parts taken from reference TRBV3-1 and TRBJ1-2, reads DTAVSQTPKYLVTQMGNDKSIKCEQNLGHDTMYWYKQDSKKFLKIMFSYNNKELIINETVPNRFSPKSPDKAHLNLHINSLELGDSAVYFCASSSAGGGYTFGSGTRLTVV.

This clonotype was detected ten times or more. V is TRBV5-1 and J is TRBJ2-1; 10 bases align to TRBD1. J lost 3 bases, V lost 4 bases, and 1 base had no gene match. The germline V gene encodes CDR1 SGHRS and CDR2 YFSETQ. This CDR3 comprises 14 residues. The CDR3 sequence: CASSDRGLYNEQFF. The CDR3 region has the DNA TGCGCCAGCAGCGACAGGGGGCTCTACAATGAGCAGTTCTTC. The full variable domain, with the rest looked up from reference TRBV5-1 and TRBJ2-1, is KAGVTQTPRYLIKTRGQQVTLSCSPISGHRSVSWYQQTPGQGLQFLFEYFSETQRNKGNFPGRFSGRQFSNSRSEMNVSTLELGDSALYLCASSDRGLYNEQFFGPGTRLTVL.

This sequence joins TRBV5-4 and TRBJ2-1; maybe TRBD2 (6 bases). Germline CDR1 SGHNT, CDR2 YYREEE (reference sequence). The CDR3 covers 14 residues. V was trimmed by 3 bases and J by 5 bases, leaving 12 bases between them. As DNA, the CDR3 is TGTGCCAGCAGCTCGCTAGCGAGAAACAATGAGCAGTTCTTC. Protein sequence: CASSSLARNNEQFF.

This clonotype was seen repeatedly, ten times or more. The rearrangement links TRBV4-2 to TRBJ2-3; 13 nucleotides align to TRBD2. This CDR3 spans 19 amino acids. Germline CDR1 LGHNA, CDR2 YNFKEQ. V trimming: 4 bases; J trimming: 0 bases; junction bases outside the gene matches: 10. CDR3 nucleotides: TGTGCCAGCAGCCGTAGAATCCCACTAGCGGGAGGGAGCACAGATACGCAGTATTTT. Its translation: CASSRRIPLAGGSTDTQYF.